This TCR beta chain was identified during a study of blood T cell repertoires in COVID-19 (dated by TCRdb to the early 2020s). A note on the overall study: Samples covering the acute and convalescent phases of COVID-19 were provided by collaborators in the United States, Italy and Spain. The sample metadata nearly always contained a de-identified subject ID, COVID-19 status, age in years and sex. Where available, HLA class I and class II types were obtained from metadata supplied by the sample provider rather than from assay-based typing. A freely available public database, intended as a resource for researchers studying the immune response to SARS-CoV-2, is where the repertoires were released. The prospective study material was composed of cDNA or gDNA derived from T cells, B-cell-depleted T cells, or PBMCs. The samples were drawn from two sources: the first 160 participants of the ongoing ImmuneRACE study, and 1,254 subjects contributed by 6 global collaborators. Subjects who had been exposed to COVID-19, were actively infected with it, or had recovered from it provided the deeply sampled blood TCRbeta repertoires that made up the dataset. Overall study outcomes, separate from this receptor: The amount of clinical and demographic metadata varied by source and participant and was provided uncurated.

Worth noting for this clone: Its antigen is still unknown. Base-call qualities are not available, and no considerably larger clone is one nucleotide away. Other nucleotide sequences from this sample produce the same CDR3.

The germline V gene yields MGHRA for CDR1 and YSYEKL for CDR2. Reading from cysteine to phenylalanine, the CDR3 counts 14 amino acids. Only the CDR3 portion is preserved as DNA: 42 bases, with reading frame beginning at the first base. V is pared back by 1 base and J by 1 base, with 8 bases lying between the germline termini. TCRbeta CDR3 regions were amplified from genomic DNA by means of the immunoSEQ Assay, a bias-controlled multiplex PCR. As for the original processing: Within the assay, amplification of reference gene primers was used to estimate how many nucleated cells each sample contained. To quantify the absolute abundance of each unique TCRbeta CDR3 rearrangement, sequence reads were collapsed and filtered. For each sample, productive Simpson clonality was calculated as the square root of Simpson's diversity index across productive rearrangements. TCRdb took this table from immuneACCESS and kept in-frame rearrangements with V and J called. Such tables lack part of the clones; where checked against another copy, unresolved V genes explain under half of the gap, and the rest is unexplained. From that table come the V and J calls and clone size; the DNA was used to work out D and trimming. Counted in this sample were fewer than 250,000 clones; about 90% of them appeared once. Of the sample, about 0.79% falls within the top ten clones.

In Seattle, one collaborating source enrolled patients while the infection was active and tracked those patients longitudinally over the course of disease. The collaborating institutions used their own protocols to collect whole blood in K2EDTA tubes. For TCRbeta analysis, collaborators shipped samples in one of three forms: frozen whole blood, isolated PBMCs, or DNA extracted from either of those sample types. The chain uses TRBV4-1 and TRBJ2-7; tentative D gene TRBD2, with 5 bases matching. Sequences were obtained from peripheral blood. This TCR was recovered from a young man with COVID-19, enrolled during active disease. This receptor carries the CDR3 CASSQAGGSYEQYF. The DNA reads TGCGCCAGCAGCCAAGCGGGCGGGTCCTACGAGCAGTACTTC.